This passage covers 21 T cell receptor beta chains from one sample sequenced in a study of blood T cell repertoires in COVID-19. Repertoires were generated with immunoSEQ multiplex PCR, while TCRdb's copy carries only in-frame clones and drops some. The profile shows about 64,000 clones, 88% of them singletons. The sample taken for sequencing was PBMCs or T cells enriched from blood (not recorded which). The receptor source for this set is a woman between 40 and 55 years old who had recovered from COVID-19.

The V gene is TRBV5-1, the J gene TRBJ2-4; 9 bases are a match to TRBD2. The CDR3 totals 15 residues. The V and J ends lost 0 bases and 9 bases, in that order; junction bases with no gene match: 7. Germline loops: CDR1 SGHRS, CDR2 YFSETQ. The CDR3 is CASSLEVAGVGIQYF. Here the CDR3 DNA reads TGCGCCAGCAGCTTGGAAGTAGCGGGGGTCGGCATTCAGTACTTC.

J is TRBJ2-1 and V is TRBV11-1; unclear D gene. The CDR3 is 14 amino acids. V shed 0 bases and J shed 7 bases, with 10 bases lying between them. Germline V lookup: CDR1 SGHAT, CDR2 FQDESV (reference sequence). As DNA, the CDR3 is TGTGCCAGCAGCTTAGCCCTGAGGAAAAATGAGCAGTTCTTC. Protein product: CASSLALRKNEQFF.

This chain joins TRBV7-9 and TRBJ2-2; 8 bases line up with TRBD2. In germline, CDR1 is SEHNR, CDR2 FQNEAQ (reference sequence). Trimming cost V 3 bases and J 0 bases; bases outside gene matches: 3. The CDR3 has 16 residues. CDR3 in DNA: TGTGCCAGCAGCTTCTTGCGGGGGGCGAACACCGGGGAGCTGTTTTTT. Translation: CASSFLRGANTGELFF.

The chain uses TRBV7-8 and TRBJ1-3; D call uncertain. This CDR3 contains 15 residues. V lost 0 bases and J lost 0, with 6 bases in between. Germline-derived CDR1 and CDR2 are SGHVS and FQNEAQ. The CDR3 loop is CASSLAESSGNTIYF. The CDR3 DNA is TGTGCCAGCAGCTTAGCAGAGAGCTCTGGAAACACCATATATTTT. The full variable domain, rest sourced from reference TRBV7-8 and TRBJ1-3, is GAGVSQSPRYKVAKRGQDVALRCDPISGHVSLFWYQQALGQGPEFLTYFQNEAQLDKSGLPSDRFFAERPEGSVSTLKIQRTQQEDSAVYLCASSLAESSGNTIYFGEGSWLTVV.

The chain combines TRBV7-6 with TRBJ1-2, with D possibly TRBD1 on 6 matching bases. The CDR3 totals 16 residues. CDR1 SGHVS and CDR2 FNYEAQ come from the germline V gene. The V end was cut by 5 bases, the J end by 4 bases, with 20 bases between. CDR3 in amino acids: CASSPSSGVGAYGYTF. In nucleotides, the CDR3 is TGTGCCAGCAGCCCCAGTTCAGGGGTAGGGGCCTATGGCTACACCTTC.

The rearrangement links TRBV11-2 to TRBJ2-5; possible D gene TRBD2, 6 bases. There are 13 residues in the CDR3. Germline V gene sequence: CDR1 SGHAT, CDR2 FQNNGV. Trimming left V 3 bases short and J 7 bases short, with 12 bases between. CDR3 in DNA: TGTGCCAGCAGCTTTGGGCGGGGTGGGACCCAGTACTTC. Encoded protein: CASSFGRGGTQYF.

V usage is TRBV20-1 and J usage is TRBJ1-4, with 7 bases matching TRBD1. The V segment lost 3 bases and the J segment 7 bases; nucleotides outside the gene matches: 5. The CDR3 length is 13 residues. Germline V gene sequence: CDR1 DFQATT, CDR2 SNEGSKA (reference sequence). The CDR3 reads CSASAGGGEKLFF. The CDR3 nucleotides are TGCAGTGCTAGTGCAGGGGGAGGTGAAAAACTGTTTTTT.

The V gene is TRBV7-2, the J gene TRBJ2-7; 8 positions match TRBD2. The CDR3 is 15 residues long. The V segment lost 1 base and the J segment 4 bases; nucleotides outside the gene matches: 6. Germline V lookup: CDR1 SGHTA, CDR2 FQGNSA. The CDR3 DNA follows: TGTGCCAGCAGCTTAGATGGACTAGCTCAATACGAGCAGTACTTC. Translation gives CASSLDGLAQYEQYF. The whole variable domain, filled in from reference TRBV7-2 and TRBJ2-7, reads GAGVSQSPSNKVTEKGKDVELRCDPISGHTALYWYRQSLGQGLEFLIYFQGNSAPDKSGLPSDRFSAERTGGSVSTLTIQRTQQEDSAVYLCASSLDGLAQYEQYFGPGTRLTVT.

The rearrangement uses TRBV27 and TRBJ2-7; D unclear. Germline V gives CDR1 MNHEY, CDR2 SMNVEV (reference sequence). The V end was cut by 0 bases, the J end by 0 bases, with 6 bases between. The CDR3 sequence is 14 residues long. CDR3 sequence: CASSLSGYSYEQYF. As DNA, the CDR3 is TGTGCCAGCAGTTTATCCGGGTACTCCTACGAGCAGTACTTC.

V usage is TRBV19 and J usage is TRBJ2-2; 7 nucleotides line up with TRBD1. This CDR3 has 14 amino acids. The germline CDR1 and CDR2 sequences are LNHDA and SQIVND (reference sequence). Trimming cost V 2 bases and J 7 bases; bases outside gene matches: 4. The CDR3 nucleotides are TGTGCCAGTAGTATAACAGGGGAGAGCGGGGAGCTGTTTTTT. This sequence encodes CASSITGESGELFF.

The V and J genes are TRBV10-1 and TRBJ2-1, with 10 bases aligning to TRBD2. J gave up 4 bases and V 2 bases, and 5 bases lay outside the gene matches. The CDR3 contains 16 residues. Germline-derived CDR1 and CDR2 are WNHNN and SYGVQD (reference sequence). Here the CDR3 DNA reads TGCGCCAGCAGTGAGACACCTAGCGGGGGTTACAATGAGCAGTTCTTC. Translation: CASSETPSGGYNEQFF.

The V gene is TRBV19, the J gene TRBJ1-5; D gene uncertain. Germline lookup yields CDR1 LNHDA and CDR2 SQIVND (reference sequence). V lost 5 bases and J lost 0, with 11 bases in between. The CDR3 consists of 15 residues. The CDR3 sequence: CASSEDGNSNQPQHF. In nucleotides, the CDR3 is TGTGCCAGTAGTGAGGACGGGAATAGCAATCAGCCCCAGCATTTT. Together with reference TRBV19 and TRBJ1-5, the CDR3 gives the full variable domain: DGGITQSPKYLFRKEGQNVTLSCEQNLNHDAMYWYRQDPGQGLRLIYYSQIVNDFQKGDIAEGYSVSREKKESFPLTVTSAQKNPTAFYLCASSEDGNSNQPQHFGDGTRLSIL.

This clone was detected only a few times. The rearrangement links TRBV6-4 to TRBJ2-3; 14 bases line up with TRBD2. From germline, CDR1 is MRHNA and CDR2 SNTAGT. Trimming removed 3 bases from V and 4 bases from J; junction bases left unmatched: 3. The CDR3 totals 16 residues. CDR3 region: CASSETTSGGADTQYF. CDR3 DNA: TGTGCCAGCAGTGAAACGACTAGCGGGGGGGCAGATACGCAGTATTTT.

The genes are TRBV6-5 and TRBJ1-1; tentative D call: TRBD1 (5 bases). V was pared by 8 bases and J by 1 base, with 11 bases between. The CDR3 has 13 amino acids. The germline V gene encodes CDR1 MNHEY and CDR2 SVGAGI. This CDR3 reads CASGRGKNTEAFF. The CDR3 DNA reads as TGTGCCAGCGGTCGGGGGAAGAACACTGAAGCTTTCTTT.

Here the CDR3 reads CATRGGQEVAGELFF. The CDR3 DNA follows: TGTGCCACCCGGGGGGGGCAGGAAGTGGCCGGGGAGCTGTTTTTT. The chain joins TRBV7-9 to TRBJ2-2; TRBD2 matches 8 bases. In germline, CDR1 is SEHNR, CDR2 FQNEAQ (reference sequence). The CDR3 is made up of 15 amino acids. With V trimmed by 10 bases and J by 6 bases, 13 bases remained unmatched.

This clone has a single count. The chain employs TRBV5-4 and TRBJ1-3; tentatively, D is TRBD1 (6 bases). CDR1 SGHNT and CDR2 YYREEE come from the germline V gene (reference sequence). With 3 bases removed from V and 0 bases from J, the gap between germline ends came to 16 bases. The CDR3 extends over 17 amino acids. CDR3 in amino acids: CASSSGRDKPSGNTIYF. The CDR3, as DNA: TGTGCCAGCAGCTCCGGCCGGGACAAACCCTCTGGAAACACCATATATTTT.

The rearrangement links TRBV5-6 to TRBJ1-1; no clear D. V lost 4 bases and J 3 bases, leaving 10 bases between the germline ends. The germline V gene has CDR1 SGHDT and CDR2 YYEEEE. The CDR3 extends over 13 amino acids. Here the CDR3 reads CASSPEVDTEAFF. The CDR3 DNA sequence: TGTGCCAGCAGCCCTGAGGTGGACACTGAAGCTTTCTTT.

This chain connects TRBV11-3 to TRBJ2-2; 10 nucleotides line up with TRBD1. The germline V gene encodes CDR1 SGHNT and CDR2 YENEEA. This CDR3 contains 15 residues. After removal of 6 bases from V and 5 bases from J, the junction contained 6 bases not matched to a gene. CDR3 coding DNA: TGTGCCAGCAGACCGGGGGGACAGGGGACCGGGGAGCTGTTTTTT. It encodes CASRPGGQGTGELFF.

The chain combines TRBV27 with TRBJ2-2, with 16 bases that match TRBD2. This CDR3 is built from 19 residues. Germline CDR1 and CDR2: MNHEY and SMNVEV (reference sequence). After removal of 6 bases from V and 1 base from J, the junction contained 8 bases not matched to a gene. The CDR3 here is CASSPGTSGGAWNTGELFF. CDR3 DNA: TGTGCCAGCAGCCCCGGGACTAGCGGGGGGGCATGGAACACCGGGGAGCTGTTTTTT.

The V and J genes are TRBV10-3 and TRBJ2-1, with 7 bases identical to TRBD2. Germline trimming cut 3 bases from V and 6 bases from J; bases unmatched to any gene: 8. Germline V gene sequence: CDR1 ENHRY, CDR2 SYGVKD. The CDR3 totals 15 residues. DNA for the CDR3: TGTGCCATCAGTGATTCGAGCGGGGCCCTCAATGAGCAGTTCTTC. Translating gives CAISDSSGALNEQFF.

The V gene is TRBV5-1, the J gene TRBJ2-1; D gene uncertain. V gave up 0 bases and J gave up 2 bases, with 9 bases separating them. The CDR3 length is 15 residues. Germline V gene lookup returns CDR1 SGHRS and CDR2 YFSETQ. CDR3 nucleotide sequence: TGCGCCAGCAGCTTGGATGGGCAAACCTACAATGAGCAGTTCTTC. It specifies CASSLDGQTYNEQFF.